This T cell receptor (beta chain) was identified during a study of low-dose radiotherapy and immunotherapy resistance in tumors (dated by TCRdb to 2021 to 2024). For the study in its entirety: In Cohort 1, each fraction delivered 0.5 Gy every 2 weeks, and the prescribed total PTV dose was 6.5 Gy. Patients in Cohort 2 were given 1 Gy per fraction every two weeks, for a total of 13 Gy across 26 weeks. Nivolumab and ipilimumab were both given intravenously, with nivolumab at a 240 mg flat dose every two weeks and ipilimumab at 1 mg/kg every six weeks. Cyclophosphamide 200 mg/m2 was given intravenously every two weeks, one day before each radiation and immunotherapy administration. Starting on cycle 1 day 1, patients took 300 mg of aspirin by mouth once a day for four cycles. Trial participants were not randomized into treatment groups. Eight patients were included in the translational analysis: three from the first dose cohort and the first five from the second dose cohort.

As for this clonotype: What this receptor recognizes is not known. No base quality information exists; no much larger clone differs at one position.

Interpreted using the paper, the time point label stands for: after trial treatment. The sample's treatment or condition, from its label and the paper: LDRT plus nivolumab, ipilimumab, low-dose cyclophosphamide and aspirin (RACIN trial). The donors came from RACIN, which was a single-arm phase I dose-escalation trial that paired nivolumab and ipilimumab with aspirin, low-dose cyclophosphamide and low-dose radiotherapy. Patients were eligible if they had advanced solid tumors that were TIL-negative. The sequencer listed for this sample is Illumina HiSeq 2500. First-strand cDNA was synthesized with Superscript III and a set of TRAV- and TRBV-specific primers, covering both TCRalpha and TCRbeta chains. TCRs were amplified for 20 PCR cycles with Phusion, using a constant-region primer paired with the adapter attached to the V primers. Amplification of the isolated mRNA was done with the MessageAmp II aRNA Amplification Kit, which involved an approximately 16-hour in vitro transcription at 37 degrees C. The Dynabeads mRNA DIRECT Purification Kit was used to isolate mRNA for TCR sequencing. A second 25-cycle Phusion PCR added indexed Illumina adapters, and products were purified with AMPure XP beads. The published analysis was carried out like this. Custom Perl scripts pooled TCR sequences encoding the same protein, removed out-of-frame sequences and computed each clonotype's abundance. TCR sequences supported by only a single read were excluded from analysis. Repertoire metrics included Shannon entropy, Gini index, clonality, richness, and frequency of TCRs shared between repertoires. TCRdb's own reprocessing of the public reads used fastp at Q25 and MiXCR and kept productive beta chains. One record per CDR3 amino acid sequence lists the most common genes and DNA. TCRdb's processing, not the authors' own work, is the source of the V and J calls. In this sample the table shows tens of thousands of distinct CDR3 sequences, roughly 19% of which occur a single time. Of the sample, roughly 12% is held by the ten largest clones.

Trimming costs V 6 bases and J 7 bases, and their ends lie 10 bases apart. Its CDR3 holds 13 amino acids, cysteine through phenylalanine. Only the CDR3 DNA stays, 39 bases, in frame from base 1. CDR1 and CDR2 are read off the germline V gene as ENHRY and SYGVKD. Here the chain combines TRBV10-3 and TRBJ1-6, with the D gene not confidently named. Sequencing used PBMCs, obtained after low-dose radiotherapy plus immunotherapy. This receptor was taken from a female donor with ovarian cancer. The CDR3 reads CAIRETRNSPLHF. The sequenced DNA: TGTGCCATCAGAGAGACCCGGAATTCACCCCTCCACTTT.